These 8 T cell receptor beta chains came from one sample sequenced in a study of T cells expressing NK-cell markers. TCRdb derives one entry per CDR3 protein from the 5' RACE reads, leaving out DNA. This sample lists 300,000 to 500,000 distinct CDR3 sequences; its ten largest clones have approximately 12%. Material: blood T cells: a sorted CD56 or NKG2C T cell subset, CD4+ or CD8+ T cells, or bulk PBMC T cells (not recorded which). These receptors came from a woman in her forties or fifties in good health.

The chain recombines TRBV7-2 with TRBJ1-5; the TRBD1 assignment by TCRdb is unverifiable without DNA. Germline V lookup: CDR1 SGHTA, CDR2 FQGNSA. The CDR3 totals 15 residues. This CDR3 reads CASSTGTGAYQPQHF.

The chain carries TRBV20-1 and TRBJ2-7; there is no DNA to check the TCRdb D call of TRBD1. The CDR3 loop spans 16 amino acids. In germline, CDR1 is DFQATT, CDR2 SNEGSKA (reference sequence). The CDR3 reads CSATNLGGGSSYEQYF.

The V and J genes are TRBV5-5 and TRBJ2-7; TCRdb calls TRBD1, which cannot be checked without DNA. The germline gives CDR1 SGHKS, CDR2 YYEKEE (reference sequence). This CDR3 spans 15 amino acids. CDR3 region: CASSLDGTAPYEQYF.

The chain couples TRBV5-1 to TRBJ2-1. The V gene's germline CDR1 is SGHRS and CDR2 YFSETQ. The CDR3 extends over 14 amino acids. The CDR3 protein is CASSLGGNQRGRFF.

The chain has TRBV4-1 and TRBJ1-1. Germline V gene lookup returns CDR1 MGHRA and CDR2 YSYEKL. This CDR3 contains 18 residues. The CDR3 is CASSRPALQGGLATEAFF.

The chain carries TRBV11-3 and TRBJ2-1; with no DNA, the TCRdb D assignment of TRBD2 cannot be verified. Germline CDR1 SGHNT, CDR2 YENEEA. There are 14 residues in the CDR3. CDR3 protein: CASRLLADYNEQFF.

The rearrangement links TRBV27 to TRBJ1-2; there is no DNA to check the TCRdb D call of TRBD1. The CDR3 runs 16 residues. Germline-derived CDR1 and CDR2 are MNHEY and SMNVEV (reference sequence). The CDR3 loop reads CASSGVTDPWLKGYTF.

This sequence joins TRBV5-1 and TRBJ2-1; lacking DNA, the TRBD1 call made by TCRdb goes unchecked. Germline CDR1 reads SGHRS; CDR2 reads YFSETQ. The CDR3 length is 15 residues. The CDR3 protein is CASSLWRISYNEQFF.